This T cell receptor beta chain was sequenced for a study of cytomegalovirus exposure and HLA in healthy donors. The approximately 130-subject validation cohort, separate from the approximately 660-subject first cohort, included the donors. General study points: The authors listed approximately 160 TCR beta chains as cytomegalovirus-associated. Diagnosis of cytomegalovirus status made by the classifier reportedly showed high specificity and sensitivity.

About this clone itself: Antigen specificity is unknown.

Method: immunoSEQ multiplex PCR; TCRdb's copy keeps in-frame clones and lacks some. The repertoire holds tens of thousands of clones, with roughly 94% as singletons. Germline-derived CDR1 and CDR2 are SGHTA and FQGTGA. Losses at the gene ends were 3 bases for V and 4 bases for J; bases not matched to a gene: 3. The CDR3 is 16 amino acids. This TCR came from a man aged 18 to 30 in good health and CMV-seropositive. The chain joins TRBV7-3 to TRBJ2-3; 14 positions match TRBD2. The source material was PBMCs. The chain's CDR3 is CASSFGLAGGADTQYF. Here the CDR3 DNA reads TGTGCCAGCAGCTTCGGACTAGCGGGGGGAGCAGATACGCAGTATTTT.